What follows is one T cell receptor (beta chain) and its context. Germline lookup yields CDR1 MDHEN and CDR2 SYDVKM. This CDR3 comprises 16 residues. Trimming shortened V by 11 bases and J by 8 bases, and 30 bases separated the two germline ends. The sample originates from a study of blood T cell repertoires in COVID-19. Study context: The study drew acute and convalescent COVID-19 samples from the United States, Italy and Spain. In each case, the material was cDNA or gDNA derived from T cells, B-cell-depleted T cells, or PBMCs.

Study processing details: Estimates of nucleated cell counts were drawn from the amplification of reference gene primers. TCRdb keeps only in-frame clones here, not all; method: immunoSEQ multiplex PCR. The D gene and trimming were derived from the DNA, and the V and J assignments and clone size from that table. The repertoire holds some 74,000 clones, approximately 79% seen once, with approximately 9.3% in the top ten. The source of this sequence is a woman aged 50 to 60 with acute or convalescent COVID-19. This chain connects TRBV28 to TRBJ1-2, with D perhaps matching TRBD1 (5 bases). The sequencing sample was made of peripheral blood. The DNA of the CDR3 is TGTGCCGGCGGCCGACCGGGGGTCTCCTCGGGGAGGGGCTACACCTTC. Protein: CAGGRPGVSSGRGYTF.